The 23 T cell receptor beta chains reported below all come from one sample, sequenced in a study of cytomegalovirus exposure and HLA in healthy donors (dated by TCRdb to the late 2010s). The method was the immunoSEQ multiplex PCR assay. TCRdb stores this immuneACCESS table with in-frame sequences only. Part of the clones is absent; in the studies checked, under half of the shortfall reflects unresolved V genes, and no reason is known for the rest. In this sample the table shows some 48,000 clones, approximately 95% of which occur a single time. The top ten clones comprise around 8% of the sample. Sequences were obtained from PBMCs. The source is a young woman in good health and CMV-seropositive.

The rearrangement uses TRBV7-9 and TRBJ2-1, with 13 bases fitting TRBD2. Germline V gives CDR1 SEHNR, CDR2 FQNEAQ (reference sequence). After removal of 4 bases from V and 8 bases from J, the junction contained 11 bases not matched to a gene. This CDR3 region has 17 residues. The CDR3 nucleotides read TGTGCCAGCAGCTCCCCTCGGACTAGCGGGAGAGGGGATGAGCAGTTCTTC. The encoded protein is CASSSPRTSGRGDEQFF.

This rearrangement joins TRBV27 to TRBJ2-1; TRBD1 might be the D (5 bases). This CDR3 comprises 12 residues. The V end lost 6 bases, the J end lost 8 bases, and 11 bases lay between the germline ends. Germline assignment: CDR1 MNHEY and CDR2 SMNVEV (reference sequence). CDR3 amino acids: CASSQLQDEQFF. Written as DNA, the CDR3 is TGTGCCAGCAGCCAGTTACAGGATGAGCAGTTCTTC.

This chain connects TRBV15 to TRBJ2-5; possibly TRBD1 for D (5 bases). This CDR3 has 14 amino acids. V was shortened by 1 base and J by 1 base, with 7 bases between the two germline ends. Germline lookup yields CDR1 LNHNV and CDR2 YYDKDF (reference sequence). The DNA for the CDR3 is TGTGCCACCAGCAGAGGGGGCCTCCAAGAGACCCAGTACTTC. Encoded protein: CATSRGGLQETQYF.

The rearrangement links TRBV29-1 to TRBJ1-2, with D uncertain. The CDR3 spans 12 residues. V lost 0 bases and J 3 bases, leaving 5 bases between the germline ends. Germline values: CDR1 SQVTM, CDR2 ANQGSEA. CDR3 DNA: TGCAGCGTTGAAGAGTCCGACTATGGCTACACCTTC. This gives the protein CSVEESDYGYTF.

This sequence joins TRBV11-2 and TRBJ2-4; 7 bases are shared with TRBD2. The CDR3 runs 17 residues. Germline loops: CDR1 SGHAT, CDR2 FQNNGV. V lost 5 bases and J lost 3; bases outside the gene matches: 13. Here the CDR3 reads CASSPGGRESVKNIQYF. In DNA form, the CDR3 reads TGTGCCAGCAGCCCAGGTGGGCGGGAGTCGGTCAAAAACATTCAGTACTTC.

The CDR3 region is CATSREAENTEAFF. The CDR3 coding sequence is TGTGCCACCAGCAGAGAGGCAGAGAACACTGAAGCTTTCTTT. This chain joins TRBV15 and TRBJ1-1; D ambiguous. This CDR3 comprises 14 residues. V was cut by 0 bases and J by 1 base, with 6 bases left in between. Germline V lookup: CDR1 LNHNV, CDR2 YYDKDF (reference sequence).

The chain links TRBV10-1 to TRBJ2-1; a possible D gene is TRBD2 (5 bases). CDR1 is WNHNN, CDR2 SYGVQD, per germline (reference sequence). V was shortened by 5 bases and J by 10 bases, with 12 bases between the two germline ends. The CDR3 runs 12 residues. The CDR3 is CASSSGFPEQFF. The CDR3 nucleotides are TGCGCCAGCAGTTCGGGGTTCCCAGAGCAGTTCTTC.

V gene TRBV6-1 combines with J gene TRBJ1-6; 7 nucleotides line up with TRBD1. The CDR3 sequence is 14 residues long. The germline CDR1 and CDR2 sequences are MNHNS and SASEGT. With 6 bases clipped from V and 5 bases from J, the junction kept 4 bases outside the gene matches. The CDR3 region is CASRRDSNNSPLHF. As DNA, the CDR3 is TGTGCCAGCAGGAGGGACAGCAATAATTCACCCCTCCACTTT.

The V gene is TRBV11-3, the J gene TRBJ2-5, with D perhaps matching TRBD2 (5 bases). This CDR3 has 12 amino acids. V was cut by 6 bases and J by 4 bases, with 9 bases left in between. Germline values: CDR1 SGHNT, CDR2 YENEEA. CDR3 residues: CASSRAGETQYF. In DNA form, the CDR3 reads TGTGCCAGCAGTAGGGCGGGAGAGACCCAGTACTTC. Full variable domain (missing parts from reference TRBV11-3 and TRBJ2-5): EAGVVQSPRYKIIEKKQPVAFWCNPISGHNTLYWYLQNLGQGPELLIRYENEEAVDDSQLPKDRFSAERLKGVDSTLKIQPAELGDSAVYLCASSRAGETQYFGPGTRLLVL.

The chain recombines TRBV5-1 with TRBJ2-1, with 8 bases lining up with TRBD2. J lost 1 base, V lost 0 bases, and 3 bases had no gene match. The CDR3 length is 16 residues. Germline values: CDR1 SGHRS, CDR2 YFSETQ. CDR3 sequence reads: CASSLEPSGSYNEQFF. The CDR3, as DNA: TGCGCCAGCAGCTTGGAGCCTAGCGGGTCCTACAATGAGCAGTTCTTC.

The chain is built from TRBV28 and TRBJ1-5; no firm D call. V was trimmed by 3 bases and J by 3 bases, leaving 12 bases between them. The CDR3 extends over 15 amino acids. CDR1 is MDHEN, CDR2 SYDVKM, per germline. Here the CDR3 DNA reads TGTGCCAGCAGTTTTCGGATCGGGGTCAATCAGCCCCAGCATTTT. Protein: CASSFRIGVNQPQHF.

The CDR3 spells CATALTGETISYEQYF. In DNA form, the CDR3 reads TGTGCCACCGCCCTGACGGGAGAAACCATCTCCTACGAGCAGTACTTC. The chain has TRBV28 and TRBJ2-7; possible D gene TRBD2, 6 bases. From germline, CDR1 is MDHEN and CDR2 SYDVKM. The CDR3 runs 16 residues. The V gene lost 10 bases and the J gene lost 0 bases, with 22 bases spanning the gap.

The chain joins TRBV14 to TRBJ2-7; TRBD2 matches at 11 bases. The germline CDR1 and CDR2 sequences are SGHDN and FVKESK. Losses at the gene ends were 2 bases for V and 0 bases for J; bases not matched to a gene: 12. The CDR3 has 19 amino acids. The CDR3 is CASSQRKTSGTGSSYEQYF. The CDR3 bases are TGTGCCAGCAGCCAAAGAAAGACTAGCGGGACAGGGTCCTCCTACGAGCAGTACTTC.

The chain recombines TRBV5-1 with TRBJ2-7; 7 nucleotides line up with TRBD1. The germline V gene has CDR1 SGHRS and CDR2 YFSETQ. V gave up 3 bases and J gave up 2 bases; unmatched junction bases: 2. CDR3 size: 13 residues. The CDR3 loop reads CASSWTGAYEQYF. The CDR3 nucleotides are TGCGCCAGCAGCTGGACAGGTGCCTACGAGCAGTACTTC.

The rearrangement links TRBV19 to TRBJ1-5; D is possibly TRBD1 (5 bases). The CDR3 runs 14 residues. Trimming stripped 3 bases from V and 1 base from J, with 7 bases between. The germline V gene encodes CDR1 LNHDA and CDR2 SQIVND (reference sequence). This CDR3 reads CASSIRGSNQPQHF. CDR3 in DNA: TGTGCCAGTAGTATTCGGGGGAGCAATCAGCCCCAGCATTTT. Complete variable domain (other parts from reference TRBV19 and TRBJ1-5): DGGITQSPKYLFRKEGQNVTLSCEQNLNHDAMYWYRQDPGQGLRLIYYSQIVNDFQKGDIAEGYSVSREKKESFPLTVTSAQKNPTAFYLCASSIRGSNQPQHFGDGTRLSIL.

The CDR3 nucleotides are TGTGCCAGCAGCTTTAGGGGGGCAGGGGGAAAACTGTTTTTT. Its translation is CASSFRGAGGKLFF. The chain joins TRBV11-2 to TRBJ1-4; 7 bases are a match to TRBD1. Germline assignment: CDR1 SGHAT and CDR2 FQNNGV. J gave up 10 bases and V 3 bases, and 8 bases lay outside the gene matches. This CDR3 spans 14 amino acids.

CDR3 loop: CASSTGLATDTQYF. The CDR3 nucleotides are TGCGCCAGCAGCACCGGACTAGCTACAGATACGCAGTATTTT. The V gene is TRBV5-1, the J gene TRBJ2-3, with 8 positions matching TRBD2. CDR1 SGHRS and CDR2 YFSETQ come from the germline V gene. J was trimmed by 3 bases and V by 4 bases; bases with no gene match: 4. The length of the CDR3 is 14 residues.

This chain connects TRBV18 to TRBJ2-6; D not resolved. Trimming took 3 bases from V and 0 from J, leaving 3 bases between them. The CDR3 is made up of 14 amino acids. The germline CDR1 and CDR2 sequences are KGHSH and LQKENI. The CDR3 sequence: CASSPNSGANVLTF. The CDR3, as DNA: TGTGCCAGCTCACCTAACTCTGGGGCCAACGTCCTGACTTTC.

The chain recombines TRBV4-2 with TRBJ2-1; 10 nucleotides agree with TRBD2. Per the germline V gene, CDR1 is LGHNA and CDR2 is YNFKEQ. V lost 1 base and J lost 6; bases outside the gene matches: 15. CDR3 length: 19 amino acids. CDR3 sequence: CASSQVPGLANLMPNEQFF. The CDR3 DNA reads TGTGCCAGCAGCCAAGTCCCGGGACTAGCGAATCTTATGCCCAATGAGCAGTTCTTC.

This sequence joins TRBV6-5 and TRBJ2-2; D not resolved. Per germline, CDR1 MNHEY and CDR2 SVGAGI. V was clipped by 2 bases and J by 2 bases, with 3 bases between them. The CDR3 consists of 13 residues. CDR3 in amino acids: CASSYLNTGELFF. CDR3 nucleotide sequence: TGTGCCAGCAGTTACCTCAACACCGGGGAGCTGTTTTTT.

The chain recombines TRBV7-9 with TRBJ2-7; D not certain. The CDR3 length is 12 residues. The V end lost 5 bases, the J end lost 2 bases, and 7 bases lay between the germline ends. The germline V gene has CDR1 SEHNR and CDR2 FQNEAQ (reference sequence). As DNA, the CDR3 is TGTGCCAGCAGCCCTGGCCCCTACGAGCAGTACTTC. It encodes CASSPGPYEQYF.

This clone was observed once. DNA of the CDR3: TGTGCCACCAGCTCGCTACCGGGACACTCCTACGAGCAGTACTTC. Its protein product is CATSSLPGHSYEQYF. The chain uses TRBV15 and TRBJ2-7, with TRBD1 as a possible D gene (6 bases). From germline, CDR1 is LNHNV and CDR2 YYDKDF (reference sequence). This CDR3 is built from 15 residues. V was trimmed by 5 bases and J by 0 bases, leaving 14 bases between them.

The V gene is TRBV5-1, the J gene TRBJ2-7; 7 positions match TRBD2. Trimming at V came to 0 bases and at J to 3 bases, leaving 6 bases not matched to a gene. This CDR3 comprises 15 residues. In germline, CDR1 is SGHRS, CDR2 YFSETQ. CDR3 in amino acids: CASSLGRETLYEQYF. The CDR3 bases are TGCGCCAGCAGCTTGGGGCGGGAGACGCTCTACGAGCAGTACTTC.